A single sample is the source of the 6 T cell receptor beta chains below, sequenced in a study of tumor-infiltrating lymphocytes in primary liver carcinoma (dated by TCRdb to the late 2010s). The data were produced on an Illumina HiSeq 2500. Starting from 450 to 500 ng total RNA, TCRbeta-specific cDNA was produced by reverse transcription with a constant-region primer and ProtoScript II reverse transcriptase. Construction of the TCRbeta libraries relied on three nested rounds of multiplex PCR, following a slightly modified ARM-PCR procedure. Each of the first two PCR rounds ran for about 10 cycles using multiplex TRBV1-TRBV30 forward primers together with a Cbeta reverse primer. TCRdb trimmed public reads at Q25 via fastp, called clones via MiXCR and kept in-frame beta chains. Merged by CDR3 protein, the rows form single entries marked with the most common genes and DNA. Recorded for this sample are around 330,000 distinct CDR3 sequences; more than 55% of them occurred a single time. The ten biggest clones cover 9% of the sample.

Blood RNA was extracted from unsorted whole blood with TRIzol reagent; germline DNA came from the DNeasy Blood & Tissue kit. The sample was peripheral blood. These receptors all come from a man between 40 and 49 years old with primary liver carcinoma and hepatitis B virus infection.

Of note for this clonotype: A single base separates this from a much larger clone, so it may be a read error. The gene calls are TRBV12-3 or TRBV12-4 and TRBJ2-1, with D possibly matching TRBD2 (6 bases). Trimming removed 4 bases from V and 2 bases from J, with 12 bases in between. The CDR3 length is 15 residues. The CDR3 region is CASSSLWRAYNEQFF. CDR3 nucleotides: TGTGCCAGCAGTTCATTGTGGAGGGCCTACAATGAGCAGTTCTTC.

The table lists this clonotype with a count of one. J is TRBJ1-1 and V is TRBV30; D uncertain. The germline V and J ends were trimmed by 7 bases and 2 bases, with 11 bases remaining between them. The CDR3 extends over 12 amino acids. The V gene's germline CDR1 is GTSNPN and CDR2 SVGIG (reference sequence). The CDR3 DNA sequence: TGTGCCTTGAAGGGTGGTAACACTGAAGCTTTCTTT. It translates to CALKGGNTEAFF.

The table lists this clonotype with many counts. The rearrangement joins TRBV4-3 to TRBJ2-1; 9 nucleotides line up with TRBD1. Germline V gene data show CDR1 as LGHNA and CDR2 as YSLEER. The CDR3 totals 16 residues. With 1 base clipped from V and 7 bases from J, the junction kept 8 bases outside the gene matches. CDR3 DNA: TGCGCCAGCAGCCAAGGGTCAACAGGGGGCTGGAATGAGCAGTTCTTC. Translated: CASSQGSTGGWNEQFF.

This clonotype was counted a single time. This may be a read error: a much more frequent sequence differs by one nucleotide. Here the CDR3 omits its conserved ending phenylalanine or tryptophan, so a read error is the likely source. The chain links TRBV4-3 to TRBJ2-5; D is possibly TRBD2 (5 bases). The CDR3 runs 14 residues. Trimming left V 4 bases short and J 2 bases short, with 11 bases between. Germline V gene data show CDR1 as LGHNA and CDR2 as YSLEER. DNA of the CDR3: TGCGCCAGCAGCCTGTCCCCGGGGCAAGAGACCCAGTACATC. Translation gives CASSLSPGQETQYI.

About this clonotype: This may stem from a read error, because a much larger clone lies one nucleotide away. The chain is built from TRBV6-5 and TRBJ2-1, with TRBD1 as a possible D gene (6 bases). Per the germline V gene, CDR1 is MNHEY and CDR2 is SVGAGI. This CDR3 spans 14 amino acids. The CDR3 region is CTSSYGQTYNEQFF. Written as DNA, the CDR3 is TGTACCAGCAGTTACGGACAGACGTACAATGAGCAGTTCTTC.

A word on this clonotype: The conserved phenylalanine or tryptophan normally closing the CDR3 is absent here, so this likely arose from a read error. The chain couples TRBV11-2 to TRBJ1-3; D is perhaps TRBD1 (5 bases). V lost 1 base and J lost 2, with 21 bases in between. This CDR3 is 19 amino acids long. Germline V lookup: CDR1 SGHAT, CDR2 FQNNGV. This CDR3 reads CASSLVSGNRRGTGNTIYY. In DNA form, the CDR3 reads TGTGCCAGCAGCTTAGTTTCCGGGAATCGACGGGGCACTGGAAACACCATATATTAT.